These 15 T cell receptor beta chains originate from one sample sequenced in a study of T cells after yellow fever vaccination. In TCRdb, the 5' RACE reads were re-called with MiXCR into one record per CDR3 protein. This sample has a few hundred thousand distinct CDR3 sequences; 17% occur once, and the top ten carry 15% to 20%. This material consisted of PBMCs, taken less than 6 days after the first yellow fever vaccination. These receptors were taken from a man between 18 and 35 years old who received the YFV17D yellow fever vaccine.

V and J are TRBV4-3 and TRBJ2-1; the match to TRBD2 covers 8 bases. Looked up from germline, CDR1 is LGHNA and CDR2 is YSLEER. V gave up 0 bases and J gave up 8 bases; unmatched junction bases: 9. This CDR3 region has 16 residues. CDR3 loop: CASSQDSRGGLDEQFF. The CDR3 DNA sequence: TGCGCCAGCAGCCAAGATTCTCGGGGGGGTCTTGATGAGCAGTTCTTC.

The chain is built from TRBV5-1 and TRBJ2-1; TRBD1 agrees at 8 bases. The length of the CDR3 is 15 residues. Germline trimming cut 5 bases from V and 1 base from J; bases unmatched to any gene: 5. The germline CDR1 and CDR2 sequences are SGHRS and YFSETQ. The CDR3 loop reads CASRPGTGSYNEQFF. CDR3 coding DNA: TGCGCCAGCAGACCCGGGACAGGTTCCTACAATGAGCAGTTCTTC.

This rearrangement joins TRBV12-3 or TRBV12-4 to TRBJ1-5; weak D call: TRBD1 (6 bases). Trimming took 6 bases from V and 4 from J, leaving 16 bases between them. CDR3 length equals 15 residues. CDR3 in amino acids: CASRKLGTPNQPQHF. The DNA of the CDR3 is TGTGCCAGCAGGAAATTAGGGACACCTAATCAGCCCCAGCATTTT.

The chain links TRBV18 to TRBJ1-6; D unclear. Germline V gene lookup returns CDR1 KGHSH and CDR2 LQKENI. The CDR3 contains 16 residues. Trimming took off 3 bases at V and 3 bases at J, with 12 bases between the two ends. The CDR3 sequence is CASSPTSWGYNSPLHF. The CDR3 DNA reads TGTGCCAGCTCACCCACAAGTTGGGGCTATAATTCACCCCTCCACTTT.

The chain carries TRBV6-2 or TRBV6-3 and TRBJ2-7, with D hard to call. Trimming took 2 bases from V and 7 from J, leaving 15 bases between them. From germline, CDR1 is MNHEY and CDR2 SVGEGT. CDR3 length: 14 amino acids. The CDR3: CASSYTMTRWEQYV. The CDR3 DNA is TGTGCCAGCAGTTACACCATGACACGTTGGGAGCAGTACGTC.

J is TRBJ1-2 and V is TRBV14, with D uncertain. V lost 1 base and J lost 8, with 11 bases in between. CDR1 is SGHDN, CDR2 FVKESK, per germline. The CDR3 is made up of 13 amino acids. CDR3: CASSQVRLLGYTF. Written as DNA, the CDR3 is TGTGCCAGCAGCCAAGTTCGGCTTTTGGGCTACACCTTC.

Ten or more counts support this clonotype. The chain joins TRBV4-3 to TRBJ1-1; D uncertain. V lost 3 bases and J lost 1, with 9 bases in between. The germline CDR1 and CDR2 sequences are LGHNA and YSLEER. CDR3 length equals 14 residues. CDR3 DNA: TGCGCCAGCAGCCAGGGCCTTGGGAACACTGAAGCTTTCTTT. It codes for CASSQGLGNTEAFF.

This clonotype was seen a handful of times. The chain's CDR3 is CASSQTSGASRQFF. Written as DNA, the CDR3 is TGTGCCAGTAGTCAGACTAGCGGGGCTTCGAGGCAGTTCTTC. The chain employs TRBV19 and TRBJ2-1, with TRBD2 identical over 11 bases. The CDR3 has 14 amino acids. Germline CDR1 and CDR2: LNHDA and SQIVND (reference sequence). V was pared by 5 bases and J by 12 bases, with 9 bases of the junction left unmatched.

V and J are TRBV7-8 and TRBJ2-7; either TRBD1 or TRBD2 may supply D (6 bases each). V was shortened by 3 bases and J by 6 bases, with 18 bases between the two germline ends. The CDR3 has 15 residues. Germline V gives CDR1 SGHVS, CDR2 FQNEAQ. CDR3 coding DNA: TGTGCCAGCAGCTTCCAGACAGGATTCGGGGGCGAGCAGTACGTC. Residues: CASSFQTGFGGEQYV.

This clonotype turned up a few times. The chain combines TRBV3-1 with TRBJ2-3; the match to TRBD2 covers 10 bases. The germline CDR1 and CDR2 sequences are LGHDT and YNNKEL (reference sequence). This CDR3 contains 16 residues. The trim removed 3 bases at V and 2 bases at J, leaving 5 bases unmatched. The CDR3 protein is CASSQLAGAFTDTQYF. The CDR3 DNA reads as TGTGCCAGCAGCCAGCTAGCGGGGGCGTTCACAGATACGCAGTATTTT.

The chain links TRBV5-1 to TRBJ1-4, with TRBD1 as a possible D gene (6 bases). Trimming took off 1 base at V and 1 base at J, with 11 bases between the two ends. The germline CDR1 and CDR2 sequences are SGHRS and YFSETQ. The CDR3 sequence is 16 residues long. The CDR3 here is CASSLHRVGTNEKLFF. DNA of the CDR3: TGCGCCAGCAGCTTGCACAGGGTTGGAACTAATGAAAAACTGTTTTTT.

The CDR3 here is CASSQLPDTEAFF. CDR3 DNA sequence: TGTGCCAGCAGCCAACTCCCCGACACTGAAGCTTTCTTT. The V gene is TRBV3-1, the J gene TRBJ1-1; D call uncertain. CDR3 length: 13 residues. The ends were cut back, 2 bases at V and 3 bases at J, with 7 bases in the middle. Germline assignment: CDR1 LGHDT and CDR2 YNNKEL (reference sequence).

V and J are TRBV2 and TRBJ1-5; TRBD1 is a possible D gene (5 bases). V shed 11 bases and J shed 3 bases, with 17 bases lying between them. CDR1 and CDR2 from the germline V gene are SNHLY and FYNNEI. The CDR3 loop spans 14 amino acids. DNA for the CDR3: TGTGCCGGGGCGGCGCAGCCCTTCAATCAGCCCCAGCATTTT. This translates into CAGAAQPFNQPQHF. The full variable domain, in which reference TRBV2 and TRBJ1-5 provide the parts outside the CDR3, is EPEVTQTPSHQVTQMGQEVILRCVPISNHLYFYWYRQILGQKVEFLVSFYNNEISEKSEIFDDQFSVERPDGSNFTLKIRSTKLEDSAMYFCAGAAQPFNQPQHFGDGTRLSIL.

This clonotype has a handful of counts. The CDR3 sequence is CASSSYGTGGFGYTF. DNA for the CDR3: TGTGCCAGCAGCTCTTACGGGACAGGGGGCTTTGGCTACACCTTC. V is TRBV5-5 and J is TRBJ1-2, with 12 nucleotides matching TRBD1. With 3 bases clipped from V and 7 bases from J, the junction kept 7 bases outside the gene matches. CDR3 length equals 15 residues. Germline V gene sequence: CDR1 SGHKS, CDR2 YYEKEE (reference sequence).

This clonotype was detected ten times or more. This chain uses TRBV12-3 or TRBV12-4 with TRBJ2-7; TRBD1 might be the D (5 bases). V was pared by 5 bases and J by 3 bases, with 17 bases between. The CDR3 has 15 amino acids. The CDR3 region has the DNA TGTGCCAGCAGTCTACGCCAGGGTAGACTCTACGAGCAGTACTTC. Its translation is CASSLRQGRLYEQYF.